These 16 T cell receptor beta chains were all obtained from the same sample, sequenced in a study of shared clonotypes between healthy human individuals. Here immunoSEQ multiplex PCR was the method, and the copy in TCRdb shows in-frame clones only, minus some. The table lists under 850,000 clones, roughly two thirds of them singletons. Sequencing was performed on memory CD4+ T cells sorted from blood. Sample subset: CD45RA-negative fraction. The source of these receptors is a woman under 40 in good health.

The chain has TRBV5-5 and TRBJ2-3; no firm D call. CDR3 length: 16 residues. The V and J ends lost 2 bases and 2 bases respectively, with 15 bases between them. Germline V lookup: CDR1 SGHKS, CDR2 YYEKEE (reference sequence). CDR3 bases: TGTGCCAGCAGCTTTACCATCGGCTCGATCACAGATACGCAGTATTTT. This codes for CASSFTIGSITDTQYF.

This clone was counted a few times. The V call is TRBV2, the J call TRBJ2-1; 9 positions match TRBD2. The CDR3 length is 13 residues. CDR1 is SNHLY and CDR2 is FYNNEI in the germline V gene. J was trimmed by 8 bases and V by 5 bases; bases with no gene match: 4. This CDR3 is CASSRTSVYEQFF. In DNA form, the CDR3 reads TGTGCCAGCAGTCGGACTAGCGTGTATGAGCAGTTCTTC.

The chain is built from TRBV5-8 and TRBJ1-2, with 9 bases identical to TRBD1. The trim removed 4 bases at V and 8 bases at J, leaving 12 bases unmatched. CDR1 SGHTS and CDR2 YDEGEE come from the germline V gene. The CDR3 totals 15 residues. CDR3 loop: CASSAGTGKLGGYTF. The CDR3, as DNA: TGTGCCAGCAGCGCCGGGACAGGGAAACTTGGAGGCTACACCTTC.

This chain joins TRBV28 and TRBJ2-1; no reliable D call. The CDR3 extends over 16 amino acids. V shed 2 bases and J shed 9 bases, with 20 bases lying between them. In germline, CDR1 is MDHEN, CDR2 SYDVKM. CDR3 in amino acids: CASSLIPKPILGEQFF. Written as DNA, the CDR3 is TGTGCCAGCAGTTTAATCCCTAAGCCAATCCTGGGTGAGCAGTTCTTC.

The J gene is TRBJ1-3, the V gene TRBV28, with TRBD1 matching over 7 bases. Germline CDR1 and CDR2: MDHEN and SYDVKM. With V trimmed by 6 bases and J by 1 base, 3 bases remained unmatched. This CDR3 has 14 residues. The DNA for the CDR3 is TGTGCCAGCAGGCCGGGACAGTCTGGAAACACCATATATTTT. Translated, it gives CASRPGQSGNTIYF.

V gene TRBV11-2 combines with J gene TRBJ2-7; D might be TRBD1 (6 bases). This CDR3 has 12 residues. Trimming took off 5 bases at V and 3 bases at J, with 8 bases between the two ends. Germline V CDR1 and CDR2: SGHAT, FQNNGV. The CDR3 loop reads CASSRQDYEQYF. The DNA for the CDR3 is TGTGCCAGCAGCCGACAGGACTACGAGCAGTACTTC.

This clone was seen more than once but under ten times. The CDR3: CASSLFGFEHGYTF. The CDR3 DNA is TGTGCCAGCAGTTTATTTGGATTCGAGCATGGCTACACCTTC. The V call is TRBV28, the J call TRBJ1-2, with unresolved D. The CDR3 totals 14 residues. V lost 1 base and J lost 6, with 12 bases in between. Germline V gene data show CDR1 as MDHEN and CDR2 as SYDVKM.

Details on this clone: Other nucleotide sequences in the sample specify the same CDR3. V gene TRBV5-1 combines with J gene TRBJ2-1; TRBD1 might be the D (6 bases). With 4 bases removed from V and 0 bases from J, the gap between germline ends came to 11 bases. Germline V gene sequence: CDR1 SGHRS, CDR2 YFSETQ. The CDR3 length is 15 residues. The CDR3 DNA reads TGCGCCAGCAGCATAGACAGGCCCTCCTACAATGAGCAGTTCTTC. Amino acid sequence: CASSIDRPSYNEQFF.

The chain couples TRBV4-1 to TRBJ2-5; D perhaps matches TRBD1 (5 bases). CDR1 is MGHRA and CDR2 is YSYEKL in the germline V gene. CDR3 size: 17 residues. With 0 bases removed from V and 4 bases from J, the gap between germline ends came to 18 bases. CDR3 loop: CASSQDSGIGSLETQYF. DNA for the CDR3: TGCGCCAGCAGCCAAGATTCAGGGATCGGTAGTTTAGAGACCCAGTACTTC.

Points on this clone: One junction end disagrees with the germline gene, perhaps due to a read error. The chain couples TRBV4-1 to TRBJ1-2; no firm D call. The CDR3 loop spans 13 amino acids. Germline V gene data show CDR1 as MGHRA and CDR2 as YSYEKL. DNA of the CDR3: TGCGCCAGCAGCCAAGATAATATAAGGGAATTAAGCTTC. Residues: CASSQDNIRELSF.

V is TRBV11-2 and J is TRBJ2-1, with a weak D call TRBD2 (6 bases). The CDR3 is 14 amino acids. CDR1 is SGHAT, CDR2 FQNNGV, per germline. V was pared by 2 bases and J by 5 bases, with 10 bases between. The CDR3 bases are TGTGCCAGCAGCTTATCGGGGGAGCACAATGAGCAGTTCTTC. As protein: CASSLSGEHNEQFF. The full variable domain, in which reference TRBV11-2 and TRBJ2-1 provide the parts outside the CDR3, is EAGVAQSPRYKIIEKRQSVAFWCNPISGHATLYWYQQILGQGPKLLIQFQNNGVVDDSQLPKDRFSAERLKGVDSTLKIQPAKLEDSAVYLCASSLSGEHNEQFFGPGTRLTVL.

The chain joins TRBV14 to TRBJ2-3; 9 bases line up with TRBD1. Trimming took 4 bases from V and 0 from J; bases not matched to a gene: 17. Germline CDR1 SGHDN, CDR2 FVKESK. The CDR3 runs 20 residues. The CDR3 DNA reads TGTGCCAGCAGCCTCCTGGACAGGGGTGCGAGTATCTTTAGCACAGATACGCAGTATTTT. It yields the protein CASSLLDRGASIFSTDTQYF.

This sequence joins TRBV5-1 and TRBJ2-5; the D is unclear. The CDR3 extends over 16 amino acids. Germline CDR1 and CDR2: SGHRS and YFSETQ. Trimming left V 4 bases short and J 4 bases short, with 20 bases between. The DNA for the CDR3 is TGCGCCAGCAGCGCGGAGATCGGCCTGGCTGTAGAGACCCAGTACTTC. Its translation is CASSAEIGLAVETQYF.

This chain links TRBV28 with TRBJ1-1; 7 nucleotides agree with TRBD1. The V segment lost 4 bases and the J segment 2 bases; nucleotides outside the gene matches: 7. CDR1 MDHEN and CDR2 SYDVKM come from the germline V gene. The CDR3 covers 15 residues. CDR3 protein: CASSSYRGGNTEAFF. CDR3 in DNA: TGTGCCAGCAGTTCTTACAGGGGAGGAAACACTGAAGCTTTCTTT.

A remark on this clone: The same CDR3 also results from other DNA sequences found in this sample. V gene TRBV5-1 combines with J gene TRBJ2-3; a possible D gene is TRBD1 (6 bases). The CDR3 spans 16 residues. Deletions cut 0 bases from V and 2 bases from J, with 13 bases between. CDR1 and CDR2 from the germline V gene are SGHRS and YFSETQ. The CDR3: CASSLEGRGDTDTQYF. DNA for the CDR3: TGCGCCAGCAGCTTGGAGGGCAGGGGAGACACAGATACGCAGTATTTT.

This rearrangement joins TRBV28 to TRBJ1-1; D is possibly TRBD1 (5 bases). The CDR3 has 13 residues. Trimming removed 0 bases from V and 5 bases from J, with 7 bases in between. Germline CDR1 is MDHEN and CDR2 is SYDVKM. The CDR3 region is CASSLWGPTEAFF. The CDR3 nucleotides read TGTGCCAGCAGTTTATGGGGGCCGACTGAAGCTTTCTTT.